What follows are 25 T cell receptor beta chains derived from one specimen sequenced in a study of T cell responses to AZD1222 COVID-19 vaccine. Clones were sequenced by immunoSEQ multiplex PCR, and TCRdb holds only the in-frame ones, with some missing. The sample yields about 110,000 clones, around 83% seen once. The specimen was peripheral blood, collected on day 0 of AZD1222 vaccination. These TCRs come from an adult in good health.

In DNA, the CDR3 is TGTGCCAGCAGCCCCCCCGTTGAGACAGAAGCTTTCTTT. As protein: CASSPPVETEAFF. The chain employs TRBV5-5 and TRBJ1-1; D is ambiguous. The CDR3 is made up of 13 amino acids. The V and J ends lost 4 bases and 8 bases respectively, with 15 bases between them. The germline gives CDR1 SGHKS, CDR2 YYEKEE (reference sequence).

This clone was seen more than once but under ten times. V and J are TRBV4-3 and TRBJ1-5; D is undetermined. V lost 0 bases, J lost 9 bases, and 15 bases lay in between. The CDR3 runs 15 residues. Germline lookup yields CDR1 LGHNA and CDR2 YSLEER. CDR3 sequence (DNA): TGCGCCAGCAGCCAAGATACTCAATCGCATACGCCCCAGCATTTT. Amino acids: CASSQDTQSHTPQHF.

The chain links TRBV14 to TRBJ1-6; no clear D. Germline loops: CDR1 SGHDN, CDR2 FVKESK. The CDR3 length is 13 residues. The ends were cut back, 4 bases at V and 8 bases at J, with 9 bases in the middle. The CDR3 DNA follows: TGTGCCAGCAGCCTCCGGACGGATTCACCCCTCCACTTT. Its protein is CASSLRTDSPLHF.

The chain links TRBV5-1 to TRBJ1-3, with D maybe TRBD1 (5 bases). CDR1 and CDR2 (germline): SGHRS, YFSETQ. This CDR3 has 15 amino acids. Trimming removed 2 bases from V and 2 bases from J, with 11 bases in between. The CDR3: CASSLSGTAGNTIYF. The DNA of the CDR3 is TGCGCCAGCAGCTTATCGGGGACCGCTGGAAACACCATATATTTT.

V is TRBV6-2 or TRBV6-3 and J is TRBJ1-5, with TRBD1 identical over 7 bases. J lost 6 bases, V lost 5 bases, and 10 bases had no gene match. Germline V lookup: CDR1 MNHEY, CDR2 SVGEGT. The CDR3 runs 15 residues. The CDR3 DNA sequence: TGTGCCAGCAGTACCGGACAGGCGGGAATTCAGCCCCAGCATTTT. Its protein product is CASSTGQAGIQPQHF.

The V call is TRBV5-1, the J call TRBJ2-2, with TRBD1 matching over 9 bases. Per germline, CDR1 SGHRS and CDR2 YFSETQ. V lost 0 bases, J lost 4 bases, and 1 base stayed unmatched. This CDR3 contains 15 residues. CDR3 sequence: CASSLETGGTGELFF. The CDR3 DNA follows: TGCGCCAGCAGCTTGGAGACAGGGGGCACCGGGGAGCTGTTTTTT.

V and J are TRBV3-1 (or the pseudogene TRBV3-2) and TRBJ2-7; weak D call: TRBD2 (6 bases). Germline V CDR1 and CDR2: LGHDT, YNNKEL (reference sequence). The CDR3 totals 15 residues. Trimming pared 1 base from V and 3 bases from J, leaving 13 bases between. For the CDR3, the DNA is TGTGCCAGCAGCCAAGTCGGGAGTAATTACTACGAGCAGTACTTC. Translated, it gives CASSQVGSNYYEQYF.

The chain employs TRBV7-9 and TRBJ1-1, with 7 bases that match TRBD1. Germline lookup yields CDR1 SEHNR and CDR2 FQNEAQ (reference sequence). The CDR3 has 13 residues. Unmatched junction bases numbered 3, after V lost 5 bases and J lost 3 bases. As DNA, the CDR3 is TGTGCCAGCAGCCGACAGGGAGACACTGAAGCTTTCTTT. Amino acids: CASSRQGDTEAFF.

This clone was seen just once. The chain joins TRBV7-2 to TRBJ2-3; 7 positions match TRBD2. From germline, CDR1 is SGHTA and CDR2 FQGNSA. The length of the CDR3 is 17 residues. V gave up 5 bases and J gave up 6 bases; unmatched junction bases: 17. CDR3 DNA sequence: TGTGCCAGCAGCCCAGTTCAAGCGGGGAATGGAGGGGATACGCAGTATTTT. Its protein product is CASSPVQAGNGGDTQYF.

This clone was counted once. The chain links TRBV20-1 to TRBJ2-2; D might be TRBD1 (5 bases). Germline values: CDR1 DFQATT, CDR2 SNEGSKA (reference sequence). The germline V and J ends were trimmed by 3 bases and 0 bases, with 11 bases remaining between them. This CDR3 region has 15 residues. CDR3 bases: TGCAGTGCTAGTCGCAGGGTCTCGAACACCGGGGAGCTGTTTTTT. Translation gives CSASRRVSNTGELFF.

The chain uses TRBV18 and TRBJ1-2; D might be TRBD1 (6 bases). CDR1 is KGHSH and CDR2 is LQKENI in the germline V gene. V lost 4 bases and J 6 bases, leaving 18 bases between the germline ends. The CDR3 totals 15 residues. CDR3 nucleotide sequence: TGTGCCAGCTCACTATACCGGGACAACTCTAATGGCTACACCTTC. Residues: CASSLYRDNSNGYTF.

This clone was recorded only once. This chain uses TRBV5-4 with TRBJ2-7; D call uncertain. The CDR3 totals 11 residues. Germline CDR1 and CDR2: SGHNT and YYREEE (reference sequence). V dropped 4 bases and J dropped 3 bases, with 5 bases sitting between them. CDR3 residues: CASSMNYEQYF. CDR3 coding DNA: TGTGCCAGCAGCATGAACTACGAGCAGTACTTC. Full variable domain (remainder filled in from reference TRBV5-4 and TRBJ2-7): ETGVTQSPTHLIKTRGQQVTLRCSSQSGHNTVSWYQQALGQGPQFIFQYYREEENGRGNFPPRFSGLQFPNYSSELNVNALELDDSALYLCASSMNYEQYFGPGTRLTVT.

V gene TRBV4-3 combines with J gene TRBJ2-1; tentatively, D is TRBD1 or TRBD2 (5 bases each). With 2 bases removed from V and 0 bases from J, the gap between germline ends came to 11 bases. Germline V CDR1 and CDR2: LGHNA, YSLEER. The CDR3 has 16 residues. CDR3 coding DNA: TGCGCCAGCAGCCAACTGGGACGGAGCTCCTACAATGAGCAGTTCTTC. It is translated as CASSQLGRSSYNEQFF.

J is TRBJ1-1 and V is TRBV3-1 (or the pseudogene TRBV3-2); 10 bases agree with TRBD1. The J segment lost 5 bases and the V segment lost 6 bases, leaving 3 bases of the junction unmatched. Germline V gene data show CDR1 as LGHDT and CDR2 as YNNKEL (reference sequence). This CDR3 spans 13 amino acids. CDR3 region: CASSRTGGTEAFF. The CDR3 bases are TGTGCCAGCAGTCGGACAGGGGGGACTGAAGCTTTCTTT.

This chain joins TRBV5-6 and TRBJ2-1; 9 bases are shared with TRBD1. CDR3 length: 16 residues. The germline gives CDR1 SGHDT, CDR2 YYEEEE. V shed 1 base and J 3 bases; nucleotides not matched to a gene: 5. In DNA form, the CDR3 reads TGTGCCAGCAGCTTGAAGGGACAGGGTTTCTACAATGAGCAGTTCTTC. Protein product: CASSLKGQGFYNEQFF.

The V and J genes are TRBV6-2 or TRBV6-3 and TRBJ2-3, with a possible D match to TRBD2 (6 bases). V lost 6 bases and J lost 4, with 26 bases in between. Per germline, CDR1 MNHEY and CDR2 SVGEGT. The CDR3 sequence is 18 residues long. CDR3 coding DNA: TGTGCCAGCAGCCCGACGAATGGGCAGGGAGGTCTCGCAGATACGCAGTATTTT. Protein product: CASSPTNGQGGLADTQYF.

CDR3 region: CASSHPGQGVEQFF. The CDR3 DNA follows: TGCGCCAGCAGCCACCCGGGACAAGGAGTTGAGCAGTTCTTC. The rearrangement links TRBV4-1 to TRBJ2-1; a possible D gene is TRBD1 (6 bases). CDR1 and CDR2 from the germline V gene are MGHRA and YSYEKL. There are 14 residues in the CDR3. Trimming removed 3 bases from V and 9 bases from J, with 15 bases in between.

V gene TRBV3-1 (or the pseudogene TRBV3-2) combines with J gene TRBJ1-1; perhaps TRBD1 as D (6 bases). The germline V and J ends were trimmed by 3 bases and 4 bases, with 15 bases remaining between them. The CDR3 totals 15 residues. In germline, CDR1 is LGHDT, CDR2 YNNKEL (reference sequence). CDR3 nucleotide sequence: TGTGCCAGCAGCCAGTGGTGGGGAGGGGGCACTGAAGCTTTCTTT. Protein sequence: CASSQWWGGGTEAFF.

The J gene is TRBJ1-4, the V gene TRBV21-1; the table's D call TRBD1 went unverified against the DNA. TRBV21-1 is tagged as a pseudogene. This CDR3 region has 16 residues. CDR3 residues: CASSKGQGGHNEKLFF. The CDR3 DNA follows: TGTGCCAGCAGCAAGGGACAGGGGGGACATAATGAAAAACTGTTTTTT.

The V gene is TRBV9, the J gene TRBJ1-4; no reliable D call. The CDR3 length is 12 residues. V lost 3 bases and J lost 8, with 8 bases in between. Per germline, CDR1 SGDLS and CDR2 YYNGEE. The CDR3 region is CASSADREKLFF. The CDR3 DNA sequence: TGTGCCAGCAGCGCAGACCGGGAAAAACTGTTTTTT.

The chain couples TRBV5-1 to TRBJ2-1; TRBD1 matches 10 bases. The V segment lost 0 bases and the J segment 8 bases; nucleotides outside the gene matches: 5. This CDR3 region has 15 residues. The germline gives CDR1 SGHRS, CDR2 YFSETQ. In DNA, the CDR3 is TGCGCCAGCAGCTTGGGACAGGGGGCTAGCGATGAGCAGTTCTTC. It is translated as CASSLGQGASDEQFF.

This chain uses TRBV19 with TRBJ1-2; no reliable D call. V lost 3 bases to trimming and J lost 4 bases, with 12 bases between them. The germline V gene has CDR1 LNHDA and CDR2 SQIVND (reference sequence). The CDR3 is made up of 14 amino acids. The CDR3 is CASSIGRSSYGYTF. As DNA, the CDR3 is TGTGCCAGTAGTATCGGGAGGAGCAGCTATGGCTACACCTTC.

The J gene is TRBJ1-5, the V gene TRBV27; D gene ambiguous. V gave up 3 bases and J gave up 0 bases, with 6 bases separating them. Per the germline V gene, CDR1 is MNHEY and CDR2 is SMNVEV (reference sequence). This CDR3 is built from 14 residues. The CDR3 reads CASSFDHSNQPQHF. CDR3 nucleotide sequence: TGTGCCAGCAGTTTCGACCATAGCAATCAGCCCCAGCATTTT.

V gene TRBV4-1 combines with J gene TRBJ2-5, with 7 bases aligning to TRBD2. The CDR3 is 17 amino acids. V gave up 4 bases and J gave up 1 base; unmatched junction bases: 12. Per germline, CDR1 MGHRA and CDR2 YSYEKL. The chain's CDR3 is CASSPPPETSPQETQYF. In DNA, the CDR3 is TGCGCCAGCAGCCCACCGCCCGAGACTAGCCCCCAAGAGACCCAGTACTTC.

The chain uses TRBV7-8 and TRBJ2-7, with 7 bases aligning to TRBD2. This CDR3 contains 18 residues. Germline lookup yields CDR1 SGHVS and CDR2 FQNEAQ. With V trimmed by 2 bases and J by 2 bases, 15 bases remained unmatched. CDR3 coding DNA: TGTGCCAGCAGCTTAATCTCGTCTAGCGGCCGTTATACCTACGAGCAGTACTTC. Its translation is CASSLISSSGRYTYEQYF.